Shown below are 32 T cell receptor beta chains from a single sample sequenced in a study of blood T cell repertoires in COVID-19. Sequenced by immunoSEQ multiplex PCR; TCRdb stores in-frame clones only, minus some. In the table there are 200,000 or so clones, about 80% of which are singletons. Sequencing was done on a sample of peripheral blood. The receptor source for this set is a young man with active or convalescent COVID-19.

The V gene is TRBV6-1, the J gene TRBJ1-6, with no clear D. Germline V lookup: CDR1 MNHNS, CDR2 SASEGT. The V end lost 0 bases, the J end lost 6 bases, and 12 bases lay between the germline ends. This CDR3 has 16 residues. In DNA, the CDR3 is TGTGCCAGCAGTGAAGCAGCAGGTTACGGTAATTCACCCCTCCACTTT. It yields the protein CASSEAAGYGNSPLHF.

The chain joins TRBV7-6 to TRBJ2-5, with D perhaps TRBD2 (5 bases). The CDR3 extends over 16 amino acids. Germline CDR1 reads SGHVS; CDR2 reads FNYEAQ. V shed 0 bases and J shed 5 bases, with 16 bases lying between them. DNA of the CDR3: TGTGCCAGCAGCTTAGCGAGTGGGAGACTAAGCGAGACCCAGTACTTC. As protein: CASSLASGRLSETQYF.

CDR3 residues: CASSHSGGSGEAFF. The CDR3 nucleotides read TGCGCCAGCAGCCACTCCGGCGGCAGCGGTGAAGCTTTCTTT. The chain links TRBV4-3 to TRBJ1-1; the D is unclear. The germline V gene has CDR1 LGHNA and CDR2 YSLEER. The V end was cut by 3 bases, the J end by 7 bases, with 15 bases between. The CDR3 loop spans 14 amino acids.

CDR3 coding DNA: TGTGCCAGCAGTCCCGGGACAGGGGGAACGGTGACCTACGAGCAGTACGTC. As protein: CASSPGTGGTVTYEQYV. This chain connects TRBV6-6 to TRBJ2-7; 11 bases map to TRBD1. Trimming took 5 bases from V and 2 from J; bases not matched to a gene: 11. The CDR3 runs 17 residues. Germline CDR1 and CDR2: MNHNY and SVGAGI (reference sequence).

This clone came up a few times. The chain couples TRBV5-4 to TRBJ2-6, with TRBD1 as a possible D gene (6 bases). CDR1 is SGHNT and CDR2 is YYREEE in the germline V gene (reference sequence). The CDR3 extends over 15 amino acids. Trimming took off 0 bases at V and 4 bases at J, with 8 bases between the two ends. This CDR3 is CASSLAGAGANVLTF. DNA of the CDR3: TGTGCCAGCAGCTTGGCAGGGGCCGGGGCCAACGTCCTGACTTTC.

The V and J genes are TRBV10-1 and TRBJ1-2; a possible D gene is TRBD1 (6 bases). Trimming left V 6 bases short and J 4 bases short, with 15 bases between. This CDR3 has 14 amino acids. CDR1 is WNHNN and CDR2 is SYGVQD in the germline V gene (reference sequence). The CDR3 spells CASSGGTSAYGYTF. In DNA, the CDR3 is TGCGCCAGCAGCGGGGGGACAAGCGCCTATGGCTACACCTTC.

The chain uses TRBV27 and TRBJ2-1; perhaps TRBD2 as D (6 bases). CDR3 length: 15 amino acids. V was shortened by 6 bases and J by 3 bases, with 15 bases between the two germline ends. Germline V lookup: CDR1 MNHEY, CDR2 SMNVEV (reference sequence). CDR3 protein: CASSSLGGSYNEQFF. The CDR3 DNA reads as TGTGCCAGCAGCTCCCTCGGGGGAAGCTACAATGAGCAGTTCTTC.

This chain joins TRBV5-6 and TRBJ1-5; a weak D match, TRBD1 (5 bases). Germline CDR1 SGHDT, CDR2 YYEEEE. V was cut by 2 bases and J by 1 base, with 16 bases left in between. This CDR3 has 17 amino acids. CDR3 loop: CASSFSGGDWSNQPQHF. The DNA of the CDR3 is TGTGCCAGCAGCTTTTCGGGCGGGGACTGGAGCAATCAGCCCCAGCATTTT. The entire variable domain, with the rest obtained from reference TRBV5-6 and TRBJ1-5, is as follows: DAGVTQSPTHLIKTRGQQVTLRCSPKSGHDTVSWYQQALGQGPQFIFQYYEEEERQRGNFPDRFSGHQFPNYSSELNVNALLLGDSALYLCASSFSGGDWSNQPQHFGDGTRLSIL.

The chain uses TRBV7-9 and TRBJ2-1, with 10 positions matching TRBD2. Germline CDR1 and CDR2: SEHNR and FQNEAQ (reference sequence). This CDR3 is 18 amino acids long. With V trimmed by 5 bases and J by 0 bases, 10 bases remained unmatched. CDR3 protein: CASSPQGLAHYSYNEQFF. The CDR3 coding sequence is TGTGCCAGCAGCCCCCAGGGACTAGCGCATTACTCCTACAATGAGCAGTTCTTC. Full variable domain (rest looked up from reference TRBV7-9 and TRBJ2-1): DTGVSQNPRHKITKRGQNVTFRCDPISEHNRLYWYRQTLGQGPEFLTYFQNEAQLEKSRLLSDRFSAERPKGSFSTLEIQRTEQGDSAMYLCASSPQGLAHYSYNEQFFGPGTRLTVL.

The CDR3 DNA reads as TGTGCCAGCAGCCTCGGGACTCCTTTGTATGGCTACACCTTC. Translation gives CASSLGTPLYGYTF. J is TRBJ1-2 and V is TRBV7-9; weak D call: TRBD1 (5 bases). CDR1 and CDR2 (germline): SEHNR, FQNEAQ (reference sequence). The length of the CDR3 is 14 residues. With 5 bases removed from V and 5 bases from J, the gap between germline ends came to 15 bases.

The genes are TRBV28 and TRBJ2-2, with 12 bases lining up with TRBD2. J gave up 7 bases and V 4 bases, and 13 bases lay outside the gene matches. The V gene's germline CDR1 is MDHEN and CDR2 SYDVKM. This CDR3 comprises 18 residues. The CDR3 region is CASSSPGLAGGPGGELFF. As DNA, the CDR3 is TGTGCCAGCAGTTCTCCGGGTCTAGCGGGGGGGCCCGGCGGGGAGCTGTTTTTT. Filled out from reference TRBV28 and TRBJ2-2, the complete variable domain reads DVKVTQSSRYLVKRTGEKVFLECVQDMDHENMFWYRQDPGLGLRLIYFSYDVKMKEKGDIPEGYSVSREKKERFSLILESASTNQTSMYLCASSSPGLAGGPGGELFFGEGSRLTVL.

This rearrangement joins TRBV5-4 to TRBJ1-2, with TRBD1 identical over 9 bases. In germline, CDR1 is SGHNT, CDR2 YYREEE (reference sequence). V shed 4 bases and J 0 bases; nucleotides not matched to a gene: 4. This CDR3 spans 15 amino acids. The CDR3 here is CASSGTGGPNYGYTF. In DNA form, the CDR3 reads TGTGCCAGCAGCGGAACAGGGGGCCCTAACTATGGCTACACCTTC.

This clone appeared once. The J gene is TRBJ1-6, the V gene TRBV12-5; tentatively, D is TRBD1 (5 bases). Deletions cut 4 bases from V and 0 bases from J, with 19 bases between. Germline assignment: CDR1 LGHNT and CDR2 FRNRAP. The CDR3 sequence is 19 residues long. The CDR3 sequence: CASGSLGQGGSSYNSPLHF. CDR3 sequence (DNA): TGTGCTAGTGGTTCCCTCGGGCAGGGCGGAAGCTCCTATAATTCACCCCTCCACTTT.

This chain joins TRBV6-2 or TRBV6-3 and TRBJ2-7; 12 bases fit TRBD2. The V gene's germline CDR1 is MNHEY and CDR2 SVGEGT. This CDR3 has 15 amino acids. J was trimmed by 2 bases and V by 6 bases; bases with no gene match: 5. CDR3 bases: TGTGCCAGCAGCCGGACTAGCGGGGTACCCTACGAGCAGTACGTC. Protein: CASSRTSGVPYEQYV.

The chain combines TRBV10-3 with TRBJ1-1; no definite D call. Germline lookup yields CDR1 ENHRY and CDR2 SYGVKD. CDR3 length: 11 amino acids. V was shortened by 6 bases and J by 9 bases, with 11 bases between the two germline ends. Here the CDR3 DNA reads TGTGCCATCAGGGATGGAGTTAAAGCTTTCTTT. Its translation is CAIRDGVKAFF.

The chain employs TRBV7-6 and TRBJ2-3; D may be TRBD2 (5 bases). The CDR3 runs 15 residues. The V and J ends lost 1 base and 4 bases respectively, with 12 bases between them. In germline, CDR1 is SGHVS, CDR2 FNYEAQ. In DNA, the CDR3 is TGTGCCAGCAGCTTAGGGACGGGATTCGCAGATACGCAGTATTTT. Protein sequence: CASSLGTGFADTQYF.

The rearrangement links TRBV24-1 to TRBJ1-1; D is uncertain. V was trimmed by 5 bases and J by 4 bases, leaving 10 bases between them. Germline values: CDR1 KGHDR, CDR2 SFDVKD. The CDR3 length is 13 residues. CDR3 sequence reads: CATSARGGTEAFF. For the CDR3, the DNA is TGTGCCACCAGTGCACGGGGTGGCACTGAAGCTTTCTTT.

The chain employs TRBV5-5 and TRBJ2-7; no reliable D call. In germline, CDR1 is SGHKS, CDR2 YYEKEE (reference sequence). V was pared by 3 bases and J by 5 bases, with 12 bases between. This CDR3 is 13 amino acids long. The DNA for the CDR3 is TGTGCCAGCAGCTCGGGTGCGGCGGACGAGCAGTACGTC. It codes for CASSSGAADEQYV.

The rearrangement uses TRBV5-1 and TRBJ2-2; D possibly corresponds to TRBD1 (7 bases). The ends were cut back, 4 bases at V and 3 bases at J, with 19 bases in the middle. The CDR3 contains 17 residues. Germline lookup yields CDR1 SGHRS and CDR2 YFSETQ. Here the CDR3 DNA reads TGCGCCAGCAGCGGGGACCAGGGGGGCGAGGACACCGGGGAGCTGTTTTTT. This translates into CASSGDQGGEDTGELFF.

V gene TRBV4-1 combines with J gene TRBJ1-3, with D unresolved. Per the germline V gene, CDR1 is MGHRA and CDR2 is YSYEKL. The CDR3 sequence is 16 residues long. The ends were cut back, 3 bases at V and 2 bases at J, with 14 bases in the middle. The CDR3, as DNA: TGCGCCAGCAGCCAGCCCCTCCGGGATACTGGAAACACCATATATTTT. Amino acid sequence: CASSQPLRDTGNTIYF.

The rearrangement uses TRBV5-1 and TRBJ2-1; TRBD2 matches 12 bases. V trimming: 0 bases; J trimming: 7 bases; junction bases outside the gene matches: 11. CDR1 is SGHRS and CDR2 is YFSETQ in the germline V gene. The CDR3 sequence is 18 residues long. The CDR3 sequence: CASSLGWALAGGDNEQFF. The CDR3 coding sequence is TGCGCCAGCAGCTTGGGGTGGGCACTAGCGGGGGGCGATAATGAGCAGTTCTTC.

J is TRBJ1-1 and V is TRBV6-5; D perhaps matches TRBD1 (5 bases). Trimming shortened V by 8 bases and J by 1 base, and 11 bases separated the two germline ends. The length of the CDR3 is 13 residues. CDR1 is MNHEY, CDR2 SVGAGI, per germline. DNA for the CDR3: TGTGCCAGCGGGGGGGGACCGAACACTGAAGCTTTCTTT. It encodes CASGGGPNTEAFF.

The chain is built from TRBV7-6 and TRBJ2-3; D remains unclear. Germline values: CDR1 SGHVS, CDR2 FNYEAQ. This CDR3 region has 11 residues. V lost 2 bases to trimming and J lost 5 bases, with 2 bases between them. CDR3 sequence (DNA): TGTGCCAGCAGCTTACTAGATACGCAGTATTTT. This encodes CASSLLDTQYF.

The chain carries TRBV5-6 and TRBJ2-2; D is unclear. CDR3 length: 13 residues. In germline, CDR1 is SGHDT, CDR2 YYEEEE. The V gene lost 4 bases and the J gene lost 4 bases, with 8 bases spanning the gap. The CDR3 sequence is CASSMGSTGELFF. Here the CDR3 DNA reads TGTGCCAGCAGCATGGGTAGCACCGGGGAGCTGTTTTTT.

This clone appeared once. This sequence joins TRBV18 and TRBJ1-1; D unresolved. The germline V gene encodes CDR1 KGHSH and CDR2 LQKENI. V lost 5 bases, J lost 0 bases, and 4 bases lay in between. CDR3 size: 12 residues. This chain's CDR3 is CASSEMNTEAFF. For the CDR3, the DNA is TGTGCCAGCTCAGAGATGAACACTGAAGCTTTCTTT.

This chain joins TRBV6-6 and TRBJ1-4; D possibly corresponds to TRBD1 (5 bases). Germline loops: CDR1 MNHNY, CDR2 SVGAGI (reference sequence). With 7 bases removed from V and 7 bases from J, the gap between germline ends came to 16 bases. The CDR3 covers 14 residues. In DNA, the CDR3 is TGTGCCAGCATCCTAGGCGGGGGAGGTGAAAAACTGTTTTTT. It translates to CASILGGGGEKLFF.

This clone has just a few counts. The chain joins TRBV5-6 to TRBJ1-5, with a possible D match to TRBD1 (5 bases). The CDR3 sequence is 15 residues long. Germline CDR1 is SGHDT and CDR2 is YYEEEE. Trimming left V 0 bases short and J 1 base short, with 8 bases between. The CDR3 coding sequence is TGTGCCAGCAGCTTGGGACAGACGAGCAATCAGCCCCAGCATTTT. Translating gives CASSLGQTSNQPQHF.

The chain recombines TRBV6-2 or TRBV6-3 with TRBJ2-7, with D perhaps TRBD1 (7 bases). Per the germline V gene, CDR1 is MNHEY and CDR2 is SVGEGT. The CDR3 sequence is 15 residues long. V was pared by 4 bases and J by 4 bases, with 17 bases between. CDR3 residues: CASSSPTGRMYEQYF. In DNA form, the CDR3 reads TGTGCCAGCAGTTCCCCGACAGGGAGGATGTACGAGCAGTACTTC.

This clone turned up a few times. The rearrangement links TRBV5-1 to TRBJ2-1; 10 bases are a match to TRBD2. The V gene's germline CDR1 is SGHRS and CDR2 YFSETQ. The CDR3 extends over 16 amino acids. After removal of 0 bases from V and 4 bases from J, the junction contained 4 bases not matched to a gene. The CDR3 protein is CASSLVASGGYNEQFF. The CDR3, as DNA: TGCGCCAGCAGCTTGGTTGCTAGCGGGGGATACAATGAGCAGTTCTTC.

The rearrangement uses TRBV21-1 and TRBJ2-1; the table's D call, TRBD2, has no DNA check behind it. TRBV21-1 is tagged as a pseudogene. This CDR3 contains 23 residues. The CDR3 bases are TGTGCCAGCAGCAAAGAGGTAGTAATAGGACTAGCGGGAGGGCCCGGCTCCTACAATGAGCAGTTCTTC. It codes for CASSKEVVIGLAGGPGSYNEQFF.

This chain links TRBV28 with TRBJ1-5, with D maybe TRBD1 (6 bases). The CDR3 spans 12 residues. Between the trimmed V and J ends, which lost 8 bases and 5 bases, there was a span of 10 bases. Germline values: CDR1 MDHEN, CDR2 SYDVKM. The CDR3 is CASRDMHQPQHF. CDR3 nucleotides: TGTGCCAGCCGGGACATGCATCAGCCCCAGCATTTT.

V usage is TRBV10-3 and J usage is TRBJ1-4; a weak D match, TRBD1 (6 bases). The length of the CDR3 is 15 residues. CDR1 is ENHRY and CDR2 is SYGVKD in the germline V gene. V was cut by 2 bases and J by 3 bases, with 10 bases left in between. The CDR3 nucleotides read TGTGCCATCAGTGAGCGGACAGAATCTAATGAAAAACTGTTTTTT. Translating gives CAISERTESNEKLFF.